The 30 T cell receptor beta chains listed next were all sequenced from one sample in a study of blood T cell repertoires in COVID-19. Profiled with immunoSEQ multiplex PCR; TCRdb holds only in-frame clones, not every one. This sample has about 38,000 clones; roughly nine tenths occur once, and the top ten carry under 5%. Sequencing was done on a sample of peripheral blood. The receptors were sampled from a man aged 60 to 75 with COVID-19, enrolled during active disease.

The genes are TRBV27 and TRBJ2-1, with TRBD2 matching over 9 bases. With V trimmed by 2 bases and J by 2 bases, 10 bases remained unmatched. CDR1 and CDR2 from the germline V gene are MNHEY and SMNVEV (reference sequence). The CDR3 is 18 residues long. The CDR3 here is CASSLTIPTSGTYNEQFF. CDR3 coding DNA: TGTGCCAGCAGTTTAACTATTCCGACTAGCGGCACCTACAATGAGCAGTTCTTC.

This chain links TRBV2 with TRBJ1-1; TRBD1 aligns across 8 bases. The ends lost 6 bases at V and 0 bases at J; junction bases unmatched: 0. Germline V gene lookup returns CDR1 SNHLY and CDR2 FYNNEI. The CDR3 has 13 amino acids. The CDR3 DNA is TGTGCCAGCAGGGGACAGGTGAACACTGAAGCTTTCTTT. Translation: CASRGQVNTEAFF.

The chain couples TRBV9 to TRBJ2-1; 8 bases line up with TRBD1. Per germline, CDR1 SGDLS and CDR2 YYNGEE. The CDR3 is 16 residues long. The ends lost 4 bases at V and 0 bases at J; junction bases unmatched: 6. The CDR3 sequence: CASSRQGSSSYNEQFF. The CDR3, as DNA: TGTGCCAGCAGCAGACAGGGGTCAAGCTCCTACAATGAGCAGTTCTTC.

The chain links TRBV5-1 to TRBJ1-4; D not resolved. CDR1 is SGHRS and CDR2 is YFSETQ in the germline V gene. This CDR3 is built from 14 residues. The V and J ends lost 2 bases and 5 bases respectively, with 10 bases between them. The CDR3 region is CASSLQTTNEKLFF. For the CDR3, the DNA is TGCGCCAGCAGCTTACAGACCACCAATGAAAAACTGTTTTTT.

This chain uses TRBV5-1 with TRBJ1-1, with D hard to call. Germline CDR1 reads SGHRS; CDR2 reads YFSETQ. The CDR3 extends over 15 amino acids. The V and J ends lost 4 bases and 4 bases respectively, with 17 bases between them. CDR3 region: CASSLLEVKGTEAFF. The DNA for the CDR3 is TGCGCCAGCAGCCTATTGGAGGTAAAAGGCACTGAAGCTTTCTTT.

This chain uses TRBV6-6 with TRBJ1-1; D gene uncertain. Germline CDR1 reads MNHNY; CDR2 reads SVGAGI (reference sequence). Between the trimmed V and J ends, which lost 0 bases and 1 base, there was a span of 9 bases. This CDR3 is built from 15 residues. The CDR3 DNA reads TGTGCCAGCAGTTACTCGGCCCCGGGGAACACTGAAGCTTTCTTT. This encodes CASSYSAPGNTEAFF.

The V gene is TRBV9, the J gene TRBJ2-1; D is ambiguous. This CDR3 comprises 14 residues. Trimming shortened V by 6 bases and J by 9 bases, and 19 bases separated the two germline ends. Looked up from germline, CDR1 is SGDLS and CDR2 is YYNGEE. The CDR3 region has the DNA TGTGCCAGCACGGCTAGTTCGTTATTCGGTGAGCAGTTCTTC. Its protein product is CASTASSLFGEQFF.

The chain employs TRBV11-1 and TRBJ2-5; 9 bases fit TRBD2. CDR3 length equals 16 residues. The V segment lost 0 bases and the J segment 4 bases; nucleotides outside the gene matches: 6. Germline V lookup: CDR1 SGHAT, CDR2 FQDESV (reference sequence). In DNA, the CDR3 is TGTGCCAGCAGCTTAGCCGGCCTAGCGGGACGAGAGACCCAGTACTTC. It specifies CASSLAGLAGRETQYF.

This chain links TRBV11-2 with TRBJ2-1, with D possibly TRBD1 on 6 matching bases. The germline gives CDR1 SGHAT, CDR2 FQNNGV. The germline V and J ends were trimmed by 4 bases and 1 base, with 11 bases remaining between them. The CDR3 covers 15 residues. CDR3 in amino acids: CASSSITGSYNEQFF. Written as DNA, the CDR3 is TGTGCCAGCAGCTCGATCACAGGGTCCTACAATGAGCAGTTCTTC. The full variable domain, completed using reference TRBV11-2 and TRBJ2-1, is EAGVAQSPRYKIIEKRQSVAFWCNPISGHATLYWYQQILGQGPKLLIQFQNNGVVDDSQLPKDRFSAERLKGVDSTLKIQPAKLEDSAVYLCASSSITGSYNEQFFGPGTRLTVL.

The CDR3 reads CASSDRDSLGEQYF. DNA for the CDR3: TGTGCCAGCAGCGACCGGGACTCCCTAGGCGAGCAGTACTTC. This rearrangement joins TRBV6-5 to TRBJ2-7, with D possibly TRBD2 on 6 matching bases. The CDR3 runs to 14 residues. Germline CDR1 and CDR2: MNHEY and SVGAGI. V shed 6 bases and J shed 6 bases, with 18 bases lying between them.

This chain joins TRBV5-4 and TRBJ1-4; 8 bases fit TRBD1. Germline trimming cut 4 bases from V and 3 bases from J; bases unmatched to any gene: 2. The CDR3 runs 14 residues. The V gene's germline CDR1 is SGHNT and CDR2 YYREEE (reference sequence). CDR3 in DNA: TGTGCCAGCAGCCAGGACAGGGCTAATGAAAAACTGTTTTTT. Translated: CASSQDRANEKLFF.

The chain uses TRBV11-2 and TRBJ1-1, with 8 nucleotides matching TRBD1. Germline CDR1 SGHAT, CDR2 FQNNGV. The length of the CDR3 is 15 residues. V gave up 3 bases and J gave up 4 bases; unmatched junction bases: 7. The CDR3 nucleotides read TGTGCCAGCAGCTTTTCACCAGGGGGCTCCACTGAAGCTTTCTTT. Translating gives CASSFSPGGSTEAFF.

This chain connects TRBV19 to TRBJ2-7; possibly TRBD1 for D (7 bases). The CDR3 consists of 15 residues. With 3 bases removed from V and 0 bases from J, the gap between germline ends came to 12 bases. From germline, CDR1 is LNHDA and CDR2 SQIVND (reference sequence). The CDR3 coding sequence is TGTGCCAGTAGTATGTCAGGGGGGAGCTCCTACGAGCAGTACTTC. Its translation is CASSMSGGSSYEQYF. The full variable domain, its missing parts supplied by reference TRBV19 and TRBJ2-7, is DGGITQSPKYLFRKEGQNVTLSCEQNLNHDAMYWYRQDPGQGLRLIYYSQIVNDFQKGDIAEGYSVSREKKESFPLTVTSAQKNPTAFYLCASSMSGGSSYEQYFGPGTRLTVT.

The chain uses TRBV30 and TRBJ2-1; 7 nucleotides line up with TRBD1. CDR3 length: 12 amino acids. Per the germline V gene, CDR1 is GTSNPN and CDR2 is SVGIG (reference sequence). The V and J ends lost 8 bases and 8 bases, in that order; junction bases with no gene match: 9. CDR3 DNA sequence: TGTGCCAGCATACGACAGGGCGATGAGCAGTTCTTC. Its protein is CASIRQGDEQFF.

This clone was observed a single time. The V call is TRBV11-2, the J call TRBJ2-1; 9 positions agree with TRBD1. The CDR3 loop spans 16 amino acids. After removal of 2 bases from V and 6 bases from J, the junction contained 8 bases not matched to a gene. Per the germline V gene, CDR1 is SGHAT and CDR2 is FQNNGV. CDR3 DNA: TGTGCCAGCAGCTTAAGATCGGGACAGGGACTCAATGAGCAGTTCTTC. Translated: CASSLRSGQGLNEQFF.

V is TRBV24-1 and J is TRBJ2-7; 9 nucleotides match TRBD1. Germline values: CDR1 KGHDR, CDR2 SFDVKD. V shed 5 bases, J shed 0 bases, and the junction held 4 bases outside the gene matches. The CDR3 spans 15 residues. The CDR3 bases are TGTGCCACCAGTGCCATGACAGGGGGCTCCTACGAGCAGTACTTC. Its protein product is CATSAMTGGSYEQYF.

CDR3 DNA: TGTGCCAGCAGCTTAGTGGGGGGACTAGCGGGGAAACACCACAATGAGCAGTTCTTC. This codes for CASSLVGGLAGKHHNEQFF. This rearrangement joins TRBV7-9 to TRBJ2-1, with 13 bases that match TRBD2. The CDR3 totals 19 residues. V trimming: 1 base; J trimming: 5 bases; junction bases outside the gene matches: 11. Germline V gene sequence: CDR1 SEHNR, CDR2 FQNEAQ (reference sequence).

The CDR3 sequence is CASSMARGLGGYTF. In nucleotides, the CDR3 is TGTGCCAGTAGTATGGCCCGGGGATTGGGTGGCTACACCTTC. V gene TRBV19 combines with J gene TRBJ1-2; D gene unclear. V gave up 3 bases and J gave up 7 bases, with 15 bases separating them. Germline V gene data show CDR1 as LNHDA and CDR2 as SQIVND (reference sequence). This CDR3 has 14 residues.

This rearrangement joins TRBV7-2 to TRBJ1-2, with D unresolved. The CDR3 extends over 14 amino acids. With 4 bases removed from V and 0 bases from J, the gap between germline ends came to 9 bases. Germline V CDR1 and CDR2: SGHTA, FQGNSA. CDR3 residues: CASSSSRTNYGYTF. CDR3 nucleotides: TGTGCCAGCAGCTCGTCTAGGACTAACTATGGCTACACCTTC.

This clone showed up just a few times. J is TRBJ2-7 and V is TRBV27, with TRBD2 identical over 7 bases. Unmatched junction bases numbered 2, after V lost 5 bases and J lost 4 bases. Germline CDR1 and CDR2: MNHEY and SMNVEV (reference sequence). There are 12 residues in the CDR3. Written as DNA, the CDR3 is TGTGCCAGCAGTCTGCGGGGGTACGAGCAGTACTTC. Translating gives CASSLRGYEQYF.

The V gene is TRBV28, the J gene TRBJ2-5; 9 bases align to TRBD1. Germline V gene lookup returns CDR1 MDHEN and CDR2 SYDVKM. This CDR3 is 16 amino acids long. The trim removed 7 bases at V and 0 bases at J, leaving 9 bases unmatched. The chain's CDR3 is CASTGQGTTDQETQYF. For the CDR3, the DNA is TGTGCCAGCACCGGACAGGGGACGACTGACCAAGAGACCCAGTACTTC.

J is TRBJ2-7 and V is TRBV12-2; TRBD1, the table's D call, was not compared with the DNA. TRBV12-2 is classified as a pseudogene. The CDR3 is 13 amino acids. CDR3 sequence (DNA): TGTGCAAGTCGCGAGGGGGAGATTCTCGAGCAGTACTTC. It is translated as CASREGEILEQYF.

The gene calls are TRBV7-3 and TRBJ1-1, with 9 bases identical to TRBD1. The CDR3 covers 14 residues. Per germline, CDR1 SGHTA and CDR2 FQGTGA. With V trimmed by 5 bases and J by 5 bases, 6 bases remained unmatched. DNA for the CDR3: TGTGCCAGCAGCGGCTCACAGGGGGCGACTGAAGCTTTCTTT. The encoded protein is CASSGSQGATEAFF.

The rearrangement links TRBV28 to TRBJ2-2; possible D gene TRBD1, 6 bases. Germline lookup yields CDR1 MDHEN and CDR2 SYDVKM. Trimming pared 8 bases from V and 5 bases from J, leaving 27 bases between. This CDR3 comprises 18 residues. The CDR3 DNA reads TGTGCCAGCTGTCAGGGGTCCCCATGGAGGAGCCCTACCGGGGAGCTGTTTTTT. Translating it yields CASCQGSPWRSPTGELFF.

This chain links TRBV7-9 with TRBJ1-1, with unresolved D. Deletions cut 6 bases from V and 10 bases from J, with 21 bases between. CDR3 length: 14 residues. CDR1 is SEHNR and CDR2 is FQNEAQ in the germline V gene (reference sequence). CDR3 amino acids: CASSEIGELFRAFF. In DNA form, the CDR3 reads TGTGCCAGCAGTGAAATAGGAGAGCTTTTCAGAGCTTTCTTT.

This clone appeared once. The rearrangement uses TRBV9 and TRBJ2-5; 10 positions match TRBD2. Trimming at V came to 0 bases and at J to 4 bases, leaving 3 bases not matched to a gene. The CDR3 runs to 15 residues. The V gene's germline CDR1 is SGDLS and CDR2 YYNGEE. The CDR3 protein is CASSVVAGGVETQYF. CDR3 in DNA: TGTGCCAGCAGCGTAGTAGCGGGAGGTGTAGAGACCCAGTACTTC.

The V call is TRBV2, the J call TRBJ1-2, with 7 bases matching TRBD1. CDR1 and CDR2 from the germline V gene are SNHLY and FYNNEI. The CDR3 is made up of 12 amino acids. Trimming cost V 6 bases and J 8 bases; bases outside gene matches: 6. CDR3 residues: CASSKGARGYTF. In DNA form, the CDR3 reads TGTGCCAGCAGCAAGGGGGCGCGAGGCTACACCTTC.

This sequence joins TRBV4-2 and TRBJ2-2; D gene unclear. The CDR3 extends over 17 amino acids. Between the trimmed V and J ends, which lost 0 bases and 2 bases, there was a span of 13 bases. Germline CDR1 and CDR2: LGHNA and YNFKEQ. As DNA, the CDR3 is TGTGCCAGCAGCCAAGAAGCGCACTTTCTTAACACCGGGGAGCTGTTTTTT. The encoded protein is CASSQEAHFLNTGELFF.

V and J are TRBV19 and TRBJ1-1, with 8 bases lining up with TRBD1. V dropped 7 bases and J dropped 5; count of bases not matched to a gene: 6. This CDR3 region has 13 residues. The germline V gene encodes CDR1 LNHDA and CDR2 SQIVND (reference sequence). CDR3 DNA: TGTGCCAGTACCCTAGGACAGGGTACTGAAGCTTTCTTT. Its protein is CASTLGQGTEAFF.

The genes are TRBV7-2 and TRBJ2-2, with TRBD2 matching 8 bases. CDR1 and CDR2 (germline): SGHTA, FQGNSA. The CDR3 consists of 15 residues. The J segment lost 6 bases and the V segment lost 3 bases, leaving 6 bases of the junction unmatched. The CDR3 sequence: CASSFVSGIAGELFF. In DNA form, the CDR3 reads TGTGCCAGCAGCTTCGTTAGCGGGATAGCCGGGGAGCTGTTTTTT.